This T cell receptor beta chain was documented in a study of cytomegalovirus exposure and HLA in healthy donors. Study overall: In a previous analysis, 117 million unique TCR beta sequences were found from 170 million or so T cells.

Both 60 Vbeta primers and 13 Jbeta primers went into the PCR. Measured with immunoSEQ multiplex PCR; TCRdb has only the in-frame clones, and not every one. The sample contains approximately 100,000 clones, 60% to 85% of which appear only once. Study-level findings and limits: The productive fraction for most TCR beta V segments was about 90% or about 30% in an earlier analysis. HLA-A and HLA-B allele assignments for most subjects were reportedly predicted accurately using TCR beta sequences. A later analysis linked a missense variant in DCLRE1C to the trimming of TCR beta V and J genes.

Remarks on this clone: The antigen remains unidentified.

Germline V gene lookup returns CDR1 MNHEY and CDR2 SVGAGI. The J segment lost 7 bases and the V segment lost 4 bases, leaving 8 bases of the junction unmatched. The CDR3 is 14 residues long. The source material was PBMCs. The gene calls are TRBV6-5 and TRBJ1-2; 8 bases are a match to TRBD1. The origin of this receptor is a male donor in good health and CMV-seropositive. The CDR3 DNA sequence: TGTGCCAGCAGTTCTAACAGGGGGGCCGGTGGCTACACCTTC. It specifies CASSSNRGAGGYTF.